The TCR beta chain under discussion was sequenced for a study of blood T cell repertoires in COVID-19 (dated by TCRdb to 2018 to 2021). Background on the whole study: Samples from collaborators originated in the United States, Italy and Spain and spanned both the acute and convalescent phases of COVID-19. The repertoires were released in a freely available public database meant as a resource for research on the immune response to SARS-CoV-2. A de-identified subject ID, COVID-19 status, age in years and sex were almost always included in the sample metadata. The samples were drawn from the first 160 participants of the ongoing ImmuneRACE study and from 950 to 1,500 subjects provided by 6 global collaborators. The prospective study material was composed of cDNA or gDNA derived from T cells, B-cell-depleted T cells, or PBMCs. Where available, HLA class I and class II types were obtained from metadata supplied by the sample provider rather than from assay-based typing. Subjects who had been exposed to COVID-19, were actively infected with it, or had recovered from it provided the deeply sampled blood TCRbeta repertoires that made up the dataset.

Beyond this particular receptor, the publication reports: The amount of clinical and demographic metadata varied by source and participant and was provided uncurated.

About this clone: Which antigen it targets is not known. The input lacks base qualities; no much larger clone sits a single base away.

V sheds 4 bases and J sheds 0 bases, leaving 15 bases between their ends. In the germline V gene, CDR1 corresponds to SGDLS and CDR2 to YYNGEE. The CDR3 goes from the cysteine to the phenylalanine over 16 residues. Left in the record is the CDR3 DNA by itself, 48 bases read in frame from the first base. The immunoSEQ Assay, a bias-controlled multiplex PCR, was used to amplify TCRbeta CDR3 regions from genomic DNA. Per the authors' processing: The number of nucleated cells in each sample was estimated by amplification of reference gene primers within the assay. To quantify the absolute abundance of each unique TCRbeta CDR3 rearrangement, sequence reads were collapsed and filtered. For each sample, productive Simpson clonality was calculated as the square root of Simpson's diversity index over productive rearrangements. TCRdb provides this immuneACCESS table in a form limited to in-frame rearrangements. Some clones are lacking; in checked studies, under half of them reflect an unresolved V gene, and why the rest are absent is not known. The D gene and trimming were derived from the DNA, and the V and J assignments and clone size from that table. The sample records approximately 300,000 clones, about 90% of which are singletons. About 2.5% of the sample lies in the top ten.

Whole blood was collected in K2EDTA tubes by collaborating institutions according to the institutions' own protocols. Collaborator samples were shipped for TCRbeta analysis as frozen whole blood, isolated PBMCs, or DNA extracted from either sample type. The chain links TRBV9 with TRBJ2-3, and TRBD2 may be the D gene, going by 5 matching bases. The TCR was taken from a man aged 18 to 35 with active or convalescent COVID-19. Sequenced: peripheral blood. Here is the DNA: TGTGCCAGCAGCTCGGACTCACACCCTAGCACAGATACGCAGTATTTT. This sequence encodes CASSSDSHPSTDTQYF.